Given below is one T cell receptor beta chain in context. The PCR made use of 60 Vbeta and 13 Jbeta primers. Produced via immunoSEQ multiplex PCR; TCRdb's table is partial and in-frame only. The sample lists about 140,000 clones; just under 85% were seen once. The data belong to a study of cytomegalovirus exposure and HLA in healthy donors. The length of the CDR3 is 14 residues. From germline, CDR1 is SGHTA and CDR2 FQGNSA. J was trimmed by 4 bases and V by 1 base; bases with no gene match: 2. The receptor comes from a man aged 35 to 55 in good health and CMV-seropositive. The sequenced sample was PBMCs. This chain connects TRBV7-2 to TRBJ2-7; 9 nucleotides align to TRBD2. The CDR3 protein is CASSLVAGAYEQYF. The CDR3 DNA reads TGTGCCAGCAGCTTAGTAGCGGGGGCTTACGAGCAGTACTTC.